A selection of T cell receptor beta chains follows, all from one sample in a study of identical twins. Each CDR3 protein gets one entry after TCRdb re-called the 5' RACE reads with MiXCR. The repertoire consists of 650,000 to 750,000 distinct CDR3 sequences, with around 20% occurring once and the leading ten covering around 4.5%. The data were also submitted as part of a second study, on T cells expressing NK-cell markers.

The sequenced sample was PBMCs. The source of these receptors is a young woman in good health. The CDR3 runs from the conserved cysteine through the conserved F or W. Each record gives: V gene, J gene, clone size, D gene, CDR3 DNA, CDR3 protein. The D gene is left open where the match is weak. Where a row states a size, it is once, few, many or the class of an expanded clone; other rows omit it.

>TRBV13|TRBJ1-1|few|TRBD1
TGTGCCAGCAGCCATGGGACAGGAGGTGACACTGAAGCTTTCTTT
CASSHGTGGDTEAFF
>TRBV12-3/TRBV12-4|TRBJ1-2|-|-
TGTGCCAGCAGTTATAACGGCCGGTACACCTTC
CASSYNGRYTF
>TRBV5-1|TRBJ2-2|-|TRBD1
TGCGCCAGCAGCTTGGGGGGGACAGCGAACACCGGGGAGCTGTTTTTT
CASSLGGTANTGELFF
>TRBV12-3/TRBV12-4|TRBJ2-1|many|-
TGTGCCAGCAGTTTCATGGGGGGCCACTACAATGAGCAGTTCTTC
CASSFMGGHYNEQFF
>TRBV29-1|TRBJ1-2|few|-
TGCAGCGTTGTCGGGCAAGCCTATGGCTACACCTTC
CSVVGQAYGYTF
>TRBV21-1|TRBJ2-1|-|-
TGTGCCAGCAGCCCCCCCGGAGGGTTCAATGAGCAGTTCTTC
CASSPPGGFNEQFF
>TRBV6-1|TRBJ2-2|-|TRBD1
TGTGCCAGCATGGGGACAGCCTACACCGGGGAGCTGTTTTTT
CASMGTAYTGELFF
>TRBV5-6|TRBJ2-3|-|-
TGTGCCAGCAGCGACAGGACTAGGGCCACAGATACGCAGTATTTT
CASSDRTRATDTQYF
>TRBV30|TRBJ2-7|-|TRBD1
TGTGCCTGGAGTTTTGGGGACAGCACCTACGAGCAGTACTTC
CAWSFGDSTYEQYF
>TRBV6-5|TRBJ1-2|many|-
TGTGCCAGCAGTTACTCTCCGGGACTCCTTCGAAGGGGCTACACCTTC
CASSYSPGLLRRGYTF
>TRBV6-1|TRBJ2-1|-|TRBD2
TGTGCCAGCAGTCCCGGGACTAGCGGGAGCGTCAATGAGCAGTTCTTC
CASSPGTSGSVNEQFF
>TRBV5-3|TRBJ1-5|-|-
TGTGCCGGGGGGCGGAGGGTCGATCAGCCCCAGCATTTT
CAGGRRVDQPQHF
>TRBV18|TRBJ2-2|many|-
TGTGCCAGCTCACCACCGAACAGCGGGTTCACCGGGGAGCTGTTTTTT
CASSPPNSGFTGELFF
>TRBV20-1|TRBJ1-1|-|-
TGCAGTGCTAGCCGTACAGGGCGAGACACTGAAGCTTTCTTT
CSASRTGRDTEAFF
>TRBV7-2|TRBJ2-7|-|-
TGTGCCAGCAGCGGGGGACTGGGTGGCTACGAGCAGTACTTC
CASSGGLGGYEQYF
>TRBV24-1|TRBJ1-1|-|-
TGTGCCACCAGTGCCGGAAGAGACCTAAACACTGAAGCTTTCTTT
CATSAGRDLNTEAFF
>TRBV7-9|TRBJ2-7|few|-
TGTGCCAGCAGCGAAAGACCAGGAGAGCAGTACTTC
CASSERPGEQYF
>TRBV15|TRBJ2-1|few|TRBD2
TGTGCCACCAGCAGGTACGGGACTAGCGGCGGTGTAAGCTCCTACAATGAGCAGTTCTTC
CATSRYGTSGGVSSYNEQFF
>TRBV5-1|TRBJ2-6|few|-
TGCGCCAGCAGCGTTCCACAGACCTCTGGGGCCAACGTCCTGACTTTC
CASSVPQTSGANVLTF
>TRBV7-9|TRBJ2-7|-|TRBD2
TGTGCCAGCAGCTTGACTAGCGGGATCGGAGAGCAGTACTTC
CASSLTSGIGEQYF
>TRBV6-5|TRBJ2-7|few|TRBD2
TGTGCCAGCAGTCACGGACTAGCGGGGGTGCCCGACGAGCAGTACTTC
CASSHGLAGVPDEQYF
>TRBV20-1|TRBJ2-1|few|TRBD2
TGCAGTGCTAGAAAGACTAGCACCTACAATGAGCAGTTCTTC
CSARKTSTYNEQFF
>TRBV7-2|TRBJ2-5|-|-
TGTGCCAGCAGCTTAGGTCCGGCGGCAGGGGTCCGCGGGGCCCAGTACTTC
CASSLGPAAGVRGAQYF
>TRBV9|TRBJ1-6|-|TRBD1
TGTGCCAGCAGTCCGGGACAGGTCCATTCACCCCTCCACTTT
CASSPGQVHSPLHF
>TRBV5-1|TRBJ2-5|-|TRBD1
TGCGCCAGCAGCCCTACAGGGGGCGGTGACCAAGAGACCCAGTACTTC
CASSPTGGGDQETQYF
>TRBV6-1|TRBJ2-2|-|TRBD2
TGTGCCAGCAGTCGGGGGGGAGGAACGAACACCGGGGAGCTGTTTTTT
CASSRGGGTNTGELFF
>TRBV29-1|TRBJ2-3|-|-
TGCAGCGTTGAAAGGGGACGCACAGATACGCAGTATTTT
CSVERGRTDTQYF